This T cell receptor beta chain stems from a study of blood T cell repertoires in COVID-19. In the authors' methods: Scientists estimated how many nucleated cells there were by amplifying reference gene primers. Method: immunoSEQ multiplex PCR; TCRdb's copy keeps in-frame clones and lacks some. The DNA was the basis for D and trimming; V, J and clone size are from that table. Among some 200,000 clones listed, approximately 90% were seen once. The CDR3 is 14 residues long. The V end lost 5 bases, the J end lost 4 bases, and 12 bases lay between the germline ends. Germline CDR1 LGHDT, CDR2 YNNKEL (reference sequence).

The chain employs TRBV3-1 (or the pseudogene TRBV3-2) and TRBJ2-1; TRBD1 is a possible D gene (6 bases). The receptor was isolated from a young man with active or convalescent COVID-19. The sequencing sample was made of peripheral blood. Here the CDR3 DNA reads TGTGCCAGCAGCGTCCGACAGGTTTACAATGAGCAGTTCTTC. Its protein is CASSVRQVYNEQFF.